A selection of T cell receptor beta chains follows, all from one sample in a study of control samples from healthy donors and cancer patients. Libraries were prepared by immunoSEQ multiplex PCR; TCRdb keeps only in-frame clonotypes and omits some of them. The data contain fewer than 120,000 clones, roughly 90% of them singletons. Sequencing input: PBMCs. These receptors were taken from a woman aged 60-70 years with lung cancer. CDR3s include the opening cysteine and the closing phenylalanine or tryptophan. A D gene is named only where the DNA matches it firmly. Not all rows give a size; the values are once, few, many and, for expanded clones, a class.

>TRBV5-1|TRBJ1-5|.|TRBD1
TGCGCCAGCAGCCCAGGGGGGCCCGATCAGCCCCAGCATTTT
CASSPGGPDQPQHF
>TRBV19|TRBJ2-2|few|.
TGTGCCAGTACTAGCGCCGGGGAGCTGTTTTTT
CASTSAGELFF
>TRBV5-4|TRBJ1-1|.|TRBD1
TGTGCCAGCAGGGGACAGCCGGTAGGCCGGAACACTGAAGCTTTCTTT
CASRGQPVGRNTEAFF
>TRBV5-1|TRBJ2-3|.|.
TGCGCCAGCAGCTTGAGCCGCGGTGGTTGGGGCACAGATACGCAGTATTTT
CASSLSRGGWGTDTQYF
>TRBV5-1|TRBJ2-3|.|TRBD1
TGCGCCAGCAGCTTAGGGCAGGGGGCAACAGATACGCAGTATTTT
CASSLGQGATDTQYF
>TRBV19|TRBJ2-7|.|TRBD1
TGTGCCAGTAGTTACCTGGGGACAGGGGAAGGCGAGCAGTACTTC
CASSYLGTGEGEQYF
>TRBV7-2|TRBJ1-4|.|TRBD1
TGTGCCAGCAGCCTCCGGGACAGAGCTAATGAAAAACTGTTTTTT
CASSLRDRANEKLFF
>TRBV3-1/TRBV3-2|TRBJ1-4|.|.
TGTGCCAGCAGCGGGGAGGGTGGTGAAAAACTGTTTTTT
CASSGEGGEKLFF
>TRBV7-9|TRBJ2-2|.|.
TGTGCCAGCAGCTTTGAGTCTAGCAACACCGGGGAGCTGTTTTTT
CASSFESSNTGELFF
>TRBV11-2|TRBJ2-1|.|.
TGTGCCAGCAGGCCAATTGGGTCCAATGAGCAGTTCTTC
CASRPIGSNEQFF
>TRBV3-1/TRBV3-2|TRBJ2-5|.|.
TGTGCCAGCAGCCAAGATATCGGCAGACAAGAGACCCAGTACTTC
CASSQDIGRQETQYF
>TRBV6-5|TRBJ1-5|.|.
TGTGCCAGCAGTTACTCAGGCAGCAATCAGCCCCAGCATTTT
CASSYSGSNQPQHF
>TRBV7-2|TRBJ2-2|.|TRBD1
TGTGCCAGCAGCTTAGGAATGGGGACAGGTCCCGGGGAACTGTTTTTT
CASSLGMGTGPGELFF
>TRBV30|TRBJ2-6|.|TRBD1
TGTGCCTGGAAGAGGGACAGGGTGGTTTCTGGGGCCAACGTCCTGACTTTC
CAWKRDRVVSGANVLTF
>TRBV4-1|TRBJ1-1|.|TRBD1
TGCGCCAGCAGCCAAGGATACTCAGGGGGTGAAGCTTTCTTT
CASSQGYSGGEAFF
>TRBV6-5|TRBJ2-2|.|.
TGTGCCAGCAGTTACTTCCGGGAGCTGACCGGGGAGCTGTTTTTT
CASSYFRELTGELFF
>TRBV4-3|TRBJ2-3|.|TRBD2
TGCGCCAGCAGCCATTATCTAGCGGGGGTCAGTGGTACGCAGTATTTT
CASSHYLAGVSGTQYF
>TRBV19|TRBJ1-1|.|TRBD1
TGTGCCAGTAGTACACAGGGGGCTGACACTGAAGCTTTCTTT
CASSTQGADTEAFF
>TRBV9|TRBJ2-3|few|TRBD2
TGTGCCAGCAGCCCAGACCCTTACCTAGCGGGGGGAAGCACAGATACGCAGTATTTT
CASSPDPYLAGGSTDTQYF
>TRBV19|TRBJ1-2|.|.
TGTGCCAGTCAGTTTGGTCATGGCTACACCTTC
CASQFGHGYTF
>TRBV3-1/TRBV3-2|TRBJ1-5|once|.
TGTGCCAGCAGCCAAGGACAGGGCAATCAGCCCCAGCATTTT
CASSQGQGNQPQHF
>TRBV5-4|TRBJ2-1|.|TRBD1
TGTGCCAGCAGCGTCCGGGACAGAGATTACAATGAGCAGTTCTTC
CASSVRDRDYNEQFF
>TRBV3-1/TRBV3-2|TRBJ1-1|.|TRBD1
TGTGCCAGCGCTATACAGGGGGCGAACACTGAAGCTTTCTTT
CASAIQGANTEAFF
>TRBV11-3|TRBJ1-1|.|.
TGTGCCAGCAGCTTGGGCAGGGGTAACACTGAAGCTTTCTTT
CASSLGRGNTEAFF
>TRBV7-2|TRBJ1-5|.|.
TGTGCCAGCAGCTTCAGGGGCGGCAATCAGCCCCAGCATTTT
CASSFRGGNQPQHF
>TRBV21-1|TRBJ1-2|.|.
TGTGCCAGCAATCCTCATAACTATGGCTACACCTTC
CASNPHNYGYTF
>TRBV7-2|TRBJ2-3|.|.
TGTGCCAGCAGACCCATTAGCGGCCAGAGCACAGATACGCAGTATTTT
CASRPISGQSTDTQYF
>TRBV27|TRBJ1-2|.|.
TGTGCCAGCAGCAAGGGGGGGGCCGATGGCTACACCTTC
CASSKGGADGYTF
>TRBV11-2|TRBJ2-7|.|TRBD2
TGTGCCAGCAGCTTAGATCTTAGCGGGAGTTACGAGCAGTACTTC
CASSLDLSGSYEQYF
>TRBV5-1|TRBJ1-2|.|.
TGCGCCAGCAGCTTGGGGGCAGGGGTAGGCTACACCTTC
CASSLGAGVGYTF
>TRBV24-1|TRBJ2-2|.|TRBD1
TGTGCCACCAGTGACCCCGGACAGGGGGTAGGAGCCGGGGAGCTGTTTTTT
CATSDPGQGVGAGELFF
>TRBV7-9|TRBJ1-5|.|.
TGTGCCAGCAGCTTAGGGTCAGCAAATCAGCCCCAGCATTTT
CASSLGSANQPQHF
>TRBV14|TRBJ1-1|.|.
TGTGCCAGCAGCCAAGGATTCGAGAGGAGCACTGAAGCTTTCTTT
CASSQGFERSTEAFF
>TRBV30|TRBJ2-5|.|.
TGTGCCTGGACCCCCTGGGTGTACGCCCAAGAGACCCAGTACTTC
CAWTPWVYAQETQYF
>TRBV24-1|TRBJ2-1|.|TRBD2
TGTGCCACCAGTTCACGACTAGCGGACTCCTACAATGAGCAGTTCTTC
CATSSRLADSYNEQFF
>TRBV4-1|TRBJ1-4|.|.
TGCGCCAGCAGCCACCTCTCCTCACTACTCGCTACTAATGAAAAACTGTTTTTT
CASSHLSSLLATNEKLFF
>TRBV19|TRBJ1-2|once|.
TGTGCCAGTAGTATAGTGGGGCCCATCTATGGCTACACCTTC
CASSIVGPIYGYTF
>TRBV3-1/TRBV3-2|TRBJ2-5|.|.
TGTGCCAGCAGCCCAACGTTCGGACGGGAGACCCAGTACTTC
CASSPTFGRETQYF
>TRBV7-8|TRBJ1-2|once|.
TGTGCCAGCGCGATAGGGTCAGCGCCTTATGGCTACACCTTC
CASAIGSAPYGYTF
>TRBV6-5|TRBJ2-7|.|.
TGTGCCAGCAGTTACATGTCGGGCTCCTACGAGCAGTACTTC
CASSYMSGSYEQYF
>TRBV7-9|TRBJ1-1|.|.
TGTGCCAGCAGCTCCCAGATGGAGTCGCCTGAAGCTTTCTTT
CASSSQMESPEAFF
>TRBV5-1|TRBJ1-4|.|TRBD1
TGCGCCAGCAGCACAGGGACAGGGGGCGGTGAAAAACTGTTTTTT
CASSTGTGGGEKLFF
>TRBV7-7|TRBJ2-3|.|TRBD1
TGTGCTAGCAGCTGGGGGACAGGGAGCACAGATACGCAGTATTTT
CASSWGTGSTDTQYF
>TRBV4-3|TRBJ2-2|once|.
TGCGCCAGCAGCCAACTCCGCATCACCGGGGAGCTGTTTTTT
CASSQLRITGELFF
>TRBV7-3|TRBJ2-1|.|TRBD2
TGTGCCAGCAGCTTAGACGTTTCTAGCGGCAATGAGCAGTTCTTC
CASSLDVSSGNEQFF
>TRBV3-1/TRBV3-2|TRBJ2-7|once|TRBD1
TGTGCCAGCAGCCAAGAGGACAGGCTTCGCTTC
CASSQEDRLRF
>TRBV7-9|TRBJ2-5|few|.
TGTGCCAGCAGCTTAGGCGCCGTGACGGCAGGAGGGGAGACCCAGTACTTC
CASSLGAVTAGGETQYF
>TRBV27|TRBJ2-3|.|.
TGTGCCAGCAGTTTATTCGGTTCGTACACAGATACGCAGTATTTT
CASSLFGSYTDTQYF
>TRBV28|TRBJ1-3|.|.
TGTGCCAGCAGTTTACTTGAGGGGGGCGCTGGAAACACCATATATTTT
CASSLLEGGAGNTIYF
>TRBV3-1/TRBV3-2|TRBJ1-1|.|TRBD1
TGTGCCAGCAGCCGAACGGACAGGGACGCTGAAGCTTTCTTT
CASSRTDRDAEAFF
>TRBV5-1|TRBJ2-7|.|.
TGCGCCAGCTGGAGGGGCGGTACCTACGAGCAGTACTTC
CASWRGGTYEQYF
>TRBV9|TRBJ2-7|.|.
TGTGCCAGCAGCGTATCTACCGGGGTCCCCAGCGAGCAGTACTTC
CASSVSTGVPSEQYF